Shown below are 31 T cell receptor beta chains from a single sample sequenced in a study of T-cell reconstitution after alpha-beta-depleted transplantation in children (dated by TCRdb to about 2016). This specimen's treatment or condition label, per the study, means: allogeneic hematopoietic cell transplantation with graft depleted of TCRalphabeta T cells and CD19 B cells. Library preparation used PCR. The sequencer listed for this sample is Illumina HiSeq 2500. To normalize quantification of the TCRbeta repertoire, the TCR libraries were built with molecular barcoding that relied on unique molecular identifiers. TCRdb passed the public sequencing reads through fastp at Q25 and MiXCR, retaining productive beta sequences. Rows matching on CDR3 protein sequence are summarized as one entry with the most common DNA and genes. Present in this sample are fewer than 1 million distinct CDR3 sequences, roughly 16% of which were seen just once. Around 4.5% of the sample goes to the ten largest clones.

This specimen consisted of PBMCs, mostly from graft donor cells, obtained 360 days after TCRalphabeta/CD19-depleted stem cell transplant. The receptor set was obtained from a male patient under 18 who had a stem cell transplant for acute lymphoblastic leukemia, so the T cells may come from the graft donor.

V gene TRBV5-6 combines with J gene TRBJ1-1; D unresolved. Germline CDR1 is SGHDT and CDR2 is YYEEEE. CDR3 length equals 12 residues. V lost 1 base and J lost 5, with 6 bases in between. The CDR3 DNA reads TGTGCCAGCAGCTTGCTAAGTACTGAAGCTTTCTTT. Protein: CASSLLSTEAFF.

The table lists this clonotype with a few counts. V and J are TRBV28 and TRBJ1-5; 9 nucleotides line up with TRBD1. Per germline, CDR1 MDHEN and CDR2 SYDVKM. V lost 8 bases, J lost 2 bases, and 4 bases stayed unmatched. This CDR3 is built from 14 residues. The DNA of the CDR3 is TGTGCCAGCGTCCGGACAGGGGGCAATCAGCCCCAGCATTTT. Its protein is CASVRTGGNQPQHF.

This clonotype showed up just a few times. The chain has TRBV3-1 and TRBJ2-3; TRBD2 matches 9 bases. CDR3 length equals 17 residues. V gave up 0 bases and J gave up 2 bases; unmatched junction bases: 6. Germline V gives CDR1 LGHDT, CDR2 YNNKEL (reference sequence). Written as DNA, the CDR3 is TGTGCCAGCAGCCAAGAAGGTCTAGCGGGACACACAGATACGCAGTATTTT. Protein: CASSQEGLAGHTDTQYF.

This chain connects TRBV7-9 to TRBJ2-5; D possibly corresponds to TRBD1 (7 bases). The CDR3 consists of 15 residues. V lost 3 bases and J 2 bases, leaving 13 bases between the germline ends. Germline CDR1 and CDR2: SEHNR and FQNEAQ (reference sequence). The CDR3 region is CASSFGGTAQETQYF. The CDR3 nucleotides are TGTGCCAGCAGCTTCGGCGGGACAGCACAAGAGACCCAGTACTTC. Using reference TRBV7-9 and TRBJ2-5 for the parts outside the CDR3, the full variable domain is DTGVSQNPRHKITKRGQNVTFRCDPISEHNRLYWYRQTLGQGPEFLTYFQNEAQLEKSRLLSDRFSAERPKGSFSTLEIQRTEQGDSAMYLCASSFGGTAQETQYFGPGTRLLVL.

The chain combines TRBV7-9 with TRBJ2-3; tentative D call: TRBD2 (6 bases). The CDR3 totals 17 residues. V gave up 7 bases and J gave up 0 bases, with 20 bases separating them. Germline assignment: CDR1 SEHNR and CDR2 FQNEAQ (reference sequence). The CDR3 is CASKGGRRTSSTDTQYF. CDR3 DNA sequence: TGTGCCAGCAAGGGAGGCCGACGGACCTCTAGCACAGATACGCAGTATTTT.

The V and J genes are TRBV12-3 or TRBV12-4 and TRBJ1-2; the D is unclear. V was trimmed by 4 bases and J by 4 bases, leaving 10 bases between them. The CDR3 is made up of 13 amino acids. The CDR3 is CASSSKFPYGYTF. In nucleotides, the CDR3 is TGTGCCAGCAGTTCGAAGTTCCCCTATGGCTACACCTTC.

The sample holds a few counts of this clonotype. J is TRBJ2-1 and V is TRBV6-2 or TRBV6-3; 14 positions agree with TRBD2. The CDR3 contains 16 residues. Trimming at V came to 5 bases and at J to 10 bases, leaving 10 bases not matched to a gene. CDR1 and CDR2 (germline): MNHEY, SVGEGT. Here the CDR3 reads CASSPRLAGGPREQFF. The CDR3 bases are TGTGCCAGCAGTCCCCGACTAGCGGGAGGGCCGAGGGAGCAGTTCTTC.

This clonotype was counted a few times. The chain couples TRBV29-1 to TRBJ2-7; D remains ambiguous. This CDR3 is 14 amino acids long. Trimming stripped 4 bases from V and 0 bases from J, with 13 bases between. CDR1 is SQVTM and CDR2 is ANQGSEA in the germline V gene. The CDR3 DNA follows: TGCAGCGTTGGCAGGACCGTCAGCTCCTACGAGCAGTACTTC. Protein product: CSVGRTVSSYEQYF.

The chain carries TRBV18 and TRBJ1-2; the D gene is possibly TRBD1 (5 bases). Germline CDR1 KGHSH, CDR2 LQKENI. The length of the CDR3 is 13 residues. V gave up 2 bases and J gave up 4 bases, with 8 bases separating them. CDR3 DNA: TGTGCCAGCTCACCAGGGGACCGCTATGGCTACACCTTC. It codes for CASSPGDRYGYTF. Together with reference TRBV18 and TRBJ1-2, the CDR3 gives the full variable domain: NAGVMQNPRHLVRRRGQEARLRCSPMKGHSHVYWYRQLPEEGLKFMVYLQKENIIDESGMPKERFSAEFPKEGPSILRIQQVVRGDSAAYFCASSPGDRYGYTFGSGTRLTVV.

The chain joins TRBV29-1 to TRBJ2-5; D possibly uses TRBD1 or TRBD2 (5 bases each). V lost 4 bases to trimming and J lost 4 bases, with 16 bases between them. The CDR3 is 14 residues long. Per germline, CDR1 SQVTM and CDR2 ANQGSEA. The CDR3 spells CSVAGTPKRETQYF. The DNA for the CDR3 is TGCAGCGTTGCTGGGACCCCTAAGCGAGAGACCCAGTACTTC. Variable domain in full (rest from reference TRBV29-1 and TRBJ2-5): SAVISQKPSRDICQRGTSLTIQCQVDSQVTMMFWYRQQPGQSLTLIATANQGSEATYESGFVIDKFPISRPNLTFSTLTVSNMSPEDSSIYLCSVAGTPKRETQYFGPGTRLLVL.

The gene calls are TRBV5-1 and TRBJ2-3, with TRBD2 matching 9 bases. CDR3 length equals 16 residues. CDR1 is SGHRS, CDR2 YFSETQ, per germline. V dropped 0 bases and J dropped 6; count of bases not matched to a gene: 8. For the CDR3, the DNA is TGCGCCAGCAGCTTGGCACTAGCGGGCACCCGGGATACGCAGTATTTT. Protein: CASSLALAGTRDTQYF.

This clonotype was seen ten or more times. The rearrangement uses TRBV15 and TRBJ2-1, with 8 nucleotides matching TRBD2. Germline values: CDR1 LNHNV, CDR2 YYDKDF (reference sequence). The CDR3 runs 16 residues. The junction had 11 bases not matched to a gene; V was cut back by 5 bases and J by 5 bases. CDR3 sequence: CATSGASGGRHNEQFF. The CDR3 DNA reads TGTGCCACCAGCGGAGCCTCAGGCGGGAGGCACAATGAGCAGTTCTTC.

The CDR3 spells CASSQVWAGGTKNIQYF. CDR3 coding DNA: TGCGCCAGCAGCCAAGTCTGGGCAGGGGGGACCAAAAACATTCAGTACTTC. The rearrangement joins TRBV4-1 to TRBJ2-4; maybe TRBD1 (7 bases). V lost 1 base to trimming and J lost 2 bases, with 15 bases between them. The CDR3 is 17 residues long. The germline V gene has CDR1 MGHRA and CDR2 YSYEKL.

The V and J genes are TRBV5-1 and TRBJ2-7; TRBD1 matches at 9 bases. The CDR3 consists of 13 residues. CDR1 is SGHRS, CDR2 YFSETQ, per germline. The J segment lost 6 bases and the V segment lost 0 bases, leaving 1 base of the junction unmatched. CDR3 amino acids: CASSLEDRGEQYF. CDR3 DNA sequence: TGCGCCAGCAGCTTGGAGGACAGGGGCGAGCAGTACTTC.

A few counts support this clonotype. The chain is built from TRBV20-1 and TRBJ2-7, with unresolved D. CDR3 length: 14 residues. Germline CDR1 reads DFQATT; CDR2 reads SNEGSKA (reference sequence). V was trimmed by 6 bases and J by 2 bases, leaving 17 bases between them. CDR3 sequence: CSAPKPTYTYEQYF. DNA for the CDR3: TGCAGTGCCCCCAAGCCGACCTACACCTACGAGCAGTACTTC.

The chain joins TRBV7-8 to TRBJ1-1; D is unresolved. Germline V gene lookup returns CDR1 SGHVS and CDR2 FQNEAQ. The length of the CDR3 is 16 residues. Trimming pared 4 bases from V and 0 bases from J, leaving 15 bases between. CDR3 loop: CASSSSPVVMNTEAFF. DNA for the CDR3: TGTGCCAGCAGCTCCTCCCCTGTTGTTATGAACACTGAAGCTTTCTTT.

The V and J genes are TRBV5-1 and TRBJ1-1; D may be TRBD1 (5 bases). CDR3 length equals 13 residues. Germline V gene lookup returns CDR1 SGHRS and CDR2 YFSETQ. The V end was cut by 2 bases, the J end by 10 bases, with 15 bases between. CDR3 loop: CASSLRHQGPAFF. The CDR3 DNA reads as TGCGCCAGCAGCTTAAGGCACCAGGGACCAGCTTTCTTT.

This clonotype showed up just a few times. The V and J genes are TRBV10-2 and TRBJ2-1; 10 bases line up with TRBD1. V trimming: 6 bases; J trimming: 7 bases; junction bases outside the gene matches: 9. The germline CDR1 and CDR2 sequences are WSHSY and SAAADI. The CDR3 has 15 amino acids. CDR3 region: CASRPGGTGANEQFF. Here the CDR3 DNA reads TGCGCCAGCAGGCCTGGCGGGACAGGGGCTAATGAGCAGTTCTTC.

Notes on this clonotype: This may be a read error: a much more frequent sequence differs by one nucleotide. The V and J genes are TRBV7-9 and TRBJ2-7; 10 nucleotides line up with TRBD2. The length of the CDR3 is 13 residues. Germline V CDR1 and CDR2: SEHNR, FQNEAQ (reference sequence). CDR3 bases: TGTTCCAGCAGCTCCTTAGCGGGAGGCGAGCAGTACTTC. It encodes CSSSSLAGGEQYF.

The chain links TRBV20-1 to TRBJ2-7, with D perhaps assigned TRBD1 or TRBD2 (5 bases each). Trimming removed 0 bases from V and 4 bases from J, with 25 bases in between. CDR1 and CDR2 from the germline V gene are DFQATT and SNEGSKA (reference sequence). CDR3 length equals 18 residues. The CDR3 here is CSARDPQKGWPRGYEQYF. CDR3 in DNA: TGCAGTGCTAGAGATCCGCAGAAGGGCTGGCCGAGGGGATACGAGCAGTACTTC.

A few counts support this clonotype. The chain couples TRBV29-1 to TRBJ2-1; possible D gene TRBD1, 6 bases. The CDR3 has 12 amino acids. V shed 6 bases and J shed 7 bases, with 13 bases lying between them. CDR1 is SQVTM and CDR2 is ANQGSEA in the germline V gene. Written as DNA, the CDR3 is TGCAGCGTCGACAGGTCTCGAAATGAGCAGTTCTTC. Translated, it gives CSVDRSRNEQFF.

This chain joins TRBV18 and TRBJ2-5; TRBD2 agrees at 10 bases. Trimming cost V 0 bases and J 7 bases; bases outside gene matches: 8. Germline assignment: CDR1 KGHSH and CDR2 LQKENI. The CDR3 consists of 16 residues. The CDR3 loop is CASSPPGLAVAWTQYF. CDR3 in DNA: TGTGCCAGCTCACCACCCGGACTAGCGGTGGCGTGGACCCAGTACTTC.

The chain recombines TRBV29-1 with TRBJ2-7; D may be TRBD2 (5 bases). The CDR3 has 15 residues. Germline loops: CDR1 SQVTM, CDR2 ANQGSEA. Trimming stripped 0 bases from V and 0 bases from J, with 12 bases between. The CDR3 loop is CSVEDRAGGSYEQYF. The CDR3 DNA sequence: TGCAGCGTTGAAGACCGCGCGGGTGGCTCCTACGAGCAGTACTTC.

This clonotype was counted a few times. This CDR3 is CASSLVWTGQRSAYEQYF. For the CDR3, the DNA is TGCGCCAGCAGCTTGGTGTGGACAGGGCAGCGATCGGCCTACGAGCAGTACTTC. The chain uses TRBV5-1 and TRBJ2-7; 8 bases line up with TRBD1. The V gene end was trimmed by 0 bases and the J gene end by 2 bases; junction bases not matched to a gene: 13. Per germline, CDR1 SGHRS and CDR2 YFSETQ. There are 18 residues in the CDR3.

Only a few counts were recorded for this clonotype. The gene calls are TRBV12-3 or TRBV12-4 and TRBJ1-4, with D maybe TRBD1 (5 bases). The CDR3 spans 14 residues. The V gene lost 5 bases and the J gene lost 10 bases, with 17 bases spanning the gap. Here the CDR3 DNA reads TGTGCCAGCAGTCCCGTGGGCTGGGGGGGAAAACTGTTTTTT. It translates to CASSPVGWGGKLFF.

This clonotype was observed many times. V and J are TRBV3-1 and TRBJ1-2; the D is unclear. The CDR3 is 13 residues long. Germline values: CDR1 LGHDT, CDR2 YNNKEL (reference sequence). V lost 2 bases and J lost 5, with 9 bases in between. Here the CDR3 reads CASSQRTEYGYTF. The CDR3 DNA reads TGTGCCAGCAGCCAAAGGACCGAGTATGGCTACACCTTC.

The gene calls are TRBV21-1 and TRBJ2-1; the table's D call, TRBD2, was not checked against the DNA. TRBV21-1 corresponds to a pseudogene. The CDR3 spans 16 residues. CDR3 DNA: TGTGCCAGCAGCAAAGTAGGGCGGGAGGGCCTCGTTGAGCAGTTCTTC. Amino acid sequence: CASSKVGREGLVEQFF.

The chain combines TRBV7-9 with TRBJ2-7; TRBD2 aligns across 10 bases. Germline V gives CDR1 SEHNR, CDR2 FQNEAQ (reference sequence). This CDR3 is 16 amino acids long. With V trimmed by 6 bases and J by 0 bases, 8 bases remained unmatched. The DNA for the CDR3 is TGTGCCAGCAGACCAGGACTAGCGGACCCCTCCTACGAGCAGTACTTC. Protein product: CASRPGLADPSYEQYF.

The J gene is TRBJ1-2, the V gene TRBV12-3 or TRBV12-4; D is ambiguous. Trimming left V 2 bases short and J 5 bases short, with 18 bases between. The CDR3 totals 16 residues. CDR3 bases: TGTGCCAGCAGTTTATATGCCGCCACAAGGAAATATGGCTACACCTTC. Encoded protein: CASSLYAATRKYGYTF.

This clonotype was found many times. This chain connects TRBV10-2 to TRBJ2-7; D not resolved. This CDR3 is built from 14 residues. V lost 0 bases and J 4 bases, leaving 10 bases between the germline ends. From germline, CDR1 is WSHSY and CDR2 SAAADI. The CDR3 region is CASSESAASYEQYF. CDR3 sequence (DNA): TGCGCCAGCAGTGAGTCGGCAGCATCTTACGAGCAGTACTTC.

This clonotype came up a few times. V usage is TRBV4-1 and J usage is TRBJ1-1; D unclear. CDR1 and CDR2 from the germline V gene are MGHRA and YSYEKL. CDR3 length: 13 residues. V gave up 2 bases and J gave up 5 bases, with 9 bases separating them. The CDR3 region is CASSQPPGTEAFF. The CDR3 DNA reads TGCGCCAGCAGCCAACCCCCCGGGACTGAAGCTTTCTTT.